A single sample is the source of the 17 T cell receptor beta chains below, sequenced in a study of T-cell memory formation after mild COVID-19. TCRdb called the 5' RACE reads again in MiXCR, with one record for every CDR3 protein. The sample holds about 360,000 distinct CDR3 sequences, around 14% seen once. Sequenced sample: PBMCs or a T cell subset sorted from them (not recorded which). These receptors came from a man in his late teens or twenties who had mild COVID-19 (a few samples of this study predate the infection). Cell type and time point are not known.

This clonotype occurred a few times. The chain has TRBV25-1 and TRBJ2-7, with TRBD1 matching 9 bases. CDR3 size: 15 residues. Unmatched junction bases numbered 5, after V lost 3 bases and J lost 2 bases. Germline CDR1 is MGHDK and CDR2 is SYGVNS. The CDR3: CASSERDRVTYEQYV. The CDR3 DNA sequence: TGTGCCAGCAGTGAGCGGGACAGGGTGACCTACGAGCAGTACGTC.

This clonotype was observed many times. The chain combines TRBV7-2 with TRBJ1-2; TRBD1 agrees at 8 bases. CDR1 is SGHTA, CDR2 FQGNSA, per germline. The J segment lost 2 bases and the V segment lost 0 bases, leaving 5 bases of the junction unmatched. The CDR3 consists of 16 residues. CDR3 sequence (DNA): TGTGCCAGCAGCTTAGCCCGGGGGACAGGAAACTATGGCTACACCTTC. It encodes CASSLARGTGNYGYTF.

The V call is TRBV18, the J call TRBJ2-7; 10 bases align to TRBD2. Germline V gives CDR1 KGHSH, CDR2 LQKENI. V gave up 6 bases and J gave up 0 bases; unmatched junction bases: 5. The length of the CDR3 is 15 residues. The CDR3, as DNA: TGTGCCAGCTCCACACTAGCGGGGAGCTCCTACGAGCAGTACTTC. It is translated as CASSTLAGSSYEQYF.

The chain combines TRBV4-2 with TRBJ2-7; the D is unclear. V was cut by 0 bases and J by 2 bases, with 11 bases left in between. The CDR3 has 15 amino acids. The germline V gene has CDR1 LGHNA and CDR2 YNFKEQ. CDR3 region: CASSQDEAVTYEQYF. As DNA, the CDR3 is TGTGCCAGCAGCCAAGACGAGGCAGTTACCTACGAGCAGTACTTC.

The J gene is TRBJ2-2, the V gene TRBV7-9; 11 bases fit TRBD1. This CDR3 comprises 16 residues. Germline CDR1 SEHNR, CDR2 FQNEAQ (reference sequence). Losses at the gene ends were 4 bases for V and 7 bases for J; bases not matched to a gene: 8. The CDR3 DNA is TGTGCCAGCAGCTCCGCCGGACAGGGGGCCGGCGGGGAGCTGTTTTTT. Translating gives CASSSAGQGAGGELFF.

This clonotype appeared a few times. This chain joins TRBV7-9 and TRBJ1-4; 7 positions match TRBD1. V was clipped by 4 bases and J by 7 bases; unmatched bases: 9. Germline values: CDR1 SEHNR, CDR2 FQNEAQ (reference sequence). The CDR3 sequence is 15 residues long. The CDR3 DNA follows: TGTGCCAGCAGCTCCCAGGGGGTTCCGAGTGAAAAACTGTTTTTT. Encoded protein: CASSSQGVPSEKLFF.

This clonotype was detected a few times. The chain links TRBV7-9 to TRBJ1-2; D remains ambiguous. This CDR3 region has 11 residues. V was shortened by 5 bases and J by 0 bases, with 1 base between the two germline ends. In germline, CDR1 is SEHNR, CDR2 FQNEAQ (reference sequence). The CDR3 sequence is CASSTNYGYTF. The CDR3 bases are TGTGCCAGCAGCACTAACTATGGCTACACCTTC.

The sample holds a few counts of this clonotype. The V and J genes are TRBV27 and TRBJ2-3; TRBD2 matches 8 bases. This CDR3 has 16 amino acids. Germline V gene sequence: CDR1 MNHEY, CDR2 SMNVEV (reference sequence). V shed 3 bases and J 4 bases; nucleotides not matched to a gene: 9. CDR3 in amino acids: CASSLSVAGGSDTQYF. The CDR3 DNA follows: TGTGCCAGCAGTTTGAGCGTGGCGGGGGGATCAGATACGCAGTATTTT.

The J gene is TRBJ2-4, the V gene TRBV20-1; D not certain. V was clipped by 5 bases and J by 3 bases, with 14 bases between them. Germline V gene data show CDR1 as DFQATT and CDR2 as SNEGSKA (reference sequence). The CDR3 is 14 amino acids. The CDR3 is CSAAAHEVKNIQYF. The DNA for the CDR3 is TGCAGTGCTGCAGCGCATGAGGTCAAAAACATTCAGTACTTC.

This clonotype has only a few counts. This chain links TRBV20-1 with TRBJ1-1; no definite D call. CDR1 DFQATT and CDR2 SNEGSKA come from the germline V gene (reference sequence). This CDR3 is built from 9 residues. Between the trimmed V and J ends, which lost 7 bases and 6 bases, there was a span of 6 bases. Here the CDR3 DNA reads TGCAGTGAAGGGCCTGAAGCTTTCTTT. Translated, it gives CSEGPEAFF.

On this clonotype: With a much larger clone just one base away, this may be a read error. The rearrangement uses TRBV6-4 and TRBJ2-3; a possible D gene is TRBD1 (5 bases). The CDR3 is 13 amino acids. V was cut by 4 bases and J by 1 base, with 6 bases left in between. In germline, CDR1 is MRHNA, CDR2 SNTAGT. CDR3 nucleotides: TGTGCCAGCAGTGCGACAGGCACAGATACGCAGTATTTT. It yields the protein CASSATGTDTQYF.

J is TRBJ2-7 and V is TRBV2; no clear D. This CDR3 has 11 amino acids. Germline CDR1 SNHLY, CDR2 FYNNEI. V was cut by 3 bases and J by 5 bases, with 5 bases left in between. CDR3 sequence reads: CASSEFNEQYV. CDR3 in DNA: TGTGCCAGCAGTGAGTTTAACGAGCAGTACGTC.

CDR3 sequence: CASSLGLHDYEQYF. The CDR3 DNA is TGTGCCAGCAGCTTAGGGCTACACGACTACGAGCAGTACTTC. The genes are TRBV5-4 and TRBJ2-7; D not certain. V lost 2 bases and J 3 bases, leaving 12 bases between the germline ends. Germline assignment: CDR1 SGHNT and CDR2 YYREEE (reference sequence). The CDR3 spans 14 residues.

This chain joins TRBV7-9 and TRBJ1-1, with 9 bases lining up with TRBD1. The germline gives CDR1 SEHNR, CDR2 FQNEAQ (reference sequence). The CDR3 covers 15 residues. Trimming removed 2 bases from V and 4 bases from J; junction bases left unmatched: 5. CDR3: CASSLRQGGGTEAFF. CDR3 coding DNA: TGTGCCAGCAGCTTAAGACAGGGGGGAGGCACTGAAGCTTTCTTT.

This clonotype has only a few counts. This rearrangement joins TRBV4-1 to TRBJ2-7; unclear D gene. CDR3 size: 13 residues. Trimming stripped 0 bases from V and 2 bases from J, with 5 bases between. Germline V gives CDR1 MGHRA, CDR2 YSYEKL. The CDR3, as DNA: TGCGCCAGCAGCCAAGATCCAACCTACGAGCAGTACGTC. Amino acids: CASSQDPTYEQYV.

In this sample, this clonotype turned up a few times. The chain's CDR3 is CASSSLAGGRYNEQFF. CDR3 DNA: TGTGCCAGCAGCTCCTTAGCGGGGGGGCGGTACAATGAGCAGTTCTTC. V and J are TRBV7-9 and TRBJ2-1, with 11 bases aligning to TRBD2. The CDR3 runs to 16 residues. Trimming removed 4 bases from V and 4 bases from J; junction bases left unmatched: 6. Germline V gives CDR1 SEHNR, CDR2 FQNEAQ (reference sequence).

The chain employs TRBV19 and TRBJ1-1, with 9 bases fitting TRBD1. After removal of 7 bases from V and 7 bases from J, the junction contained 16 bases not matched to a gene. This CDR3 comprises 16 residues. From germline, CDR1 is LNHDA and CDR2 SQIVND (reference sequence). The DNA for the CDR3 is TGTGCCAGTACCTCAGACCCGGGACAGGGTGCTGGTGAAGCTTTCTTT. This gives the protein CASTSDPGQGAGEAFF.